This T cell receptor beta chain emerged from a study of OX40 agonist ivuxolimab in advanced cancers. Trimming took off 4 bases at V and 1 base at J, with 7 bases between the two ends. Germline V gene sequence: CDR1 WNHNN, CDR2 SYGVQD (reference sequence). The CDR3 is 13 amino acids. Measured with immunoSEQ multiplex PCR; TCRdb has only the in-frame clones, and not every one. The repertoire consists of about 55,000 clones, with approximately 80% occurring once and the leading ten covering around 4.5%. V usage is TRBV10-1 and J usage is TRBJ1-1, with D unresolved. The starting material was CD4+ or CD8+ T cells sorted from blood, obtained in a trial of the OX40 agonist ivuxolimab. This receptor was taken from an adult with an advanced solid tumor such as melanoma, head and neck, liver or kidney cancer. The CDR3 DNA reads TGCGCCAGCAGTGGAACTAGGAACACTGAAGCTTTCTTT. Translating gives CASSGTRNTEAFF.